Described below is a single T cell receptor (beta chain) sequence and its context. In the authors' workflow: Nucleated cell number was recorded as an estimate derived from reference gene primer amplification. Sequencing was performed with immunoSEQ multiplex PCR; in TCRdb, only in-frame clones are kept and a portion is missing. Clone size and the V and J calls come from that table; the DNA yielded D and trimming. The data show more than 300,000 clones, more than 70% seen once. The CDR3 has 17 residues. Between the trimmed V and J ends, which lost 3 bases and 4 bases, there was a span of 19 bases. The germline V gene encodes CDR1 MGHRA and CDR2 YSYEKL. The data stem from a study of blood T cell repertoires in COVID-19. Study-wide context: Sites in the United States, Italy and Spain provided acute and convalescent COVID-19 samples.

The chain employs TRBV4-1 and TRBJ1-5, with D possibly matching TRBD1 (5 bases). The receptor comes from a woman in her thirties with COVID-19, enrolled during active disease. Sequencing input: peripheral blood. The CDR3 spells CASSQRTRGTGNQPQHF. CDR3 nucleotides: TGCGCCAGCAGCCAGAGGACGCGCGGGACCGGTAATCAGCCCCAGCATTTT.